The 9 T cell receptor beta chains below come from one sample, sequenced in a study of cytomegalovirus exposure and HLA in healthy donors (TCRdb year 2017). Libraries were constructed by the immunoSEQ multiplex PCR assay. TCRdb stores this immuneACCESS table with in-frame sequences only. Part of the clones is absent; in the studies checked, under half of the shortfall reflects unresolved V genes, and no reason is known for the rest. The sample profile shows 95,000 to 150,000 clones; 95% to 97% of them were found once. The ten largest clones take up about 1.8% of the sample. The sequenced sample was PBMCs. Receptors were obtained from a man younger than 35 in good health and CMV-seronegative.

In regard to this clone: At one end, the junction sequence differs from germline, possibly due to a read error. CDR3 amino acids: CASSLDRADEKLFF. CDR3 in DNA: TGCGCCAGCAGTTTGGACAGGGCGGATGAAAAACTGTTTTTT. The chain uses TRBV5-1 and TRBJ1-4, with 8 nucleotides matching TRBD1. Germline assignment: CDR1 SGHRS and CDR2 YFSETQ. The CDR3 spans 14 residues.

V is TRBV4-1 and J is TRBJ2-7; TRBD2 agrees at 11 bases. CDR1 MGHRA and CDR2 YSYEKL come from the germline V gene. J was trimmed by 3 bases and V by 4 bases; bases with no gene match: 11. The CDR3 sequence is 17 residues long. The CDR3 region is CASSPLGTSGRHYEQYF. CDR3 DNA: TGCGCCAGCAGCCCCCTCGGCACTAGCGGGAGACACTACGAGCAGTACTTC.

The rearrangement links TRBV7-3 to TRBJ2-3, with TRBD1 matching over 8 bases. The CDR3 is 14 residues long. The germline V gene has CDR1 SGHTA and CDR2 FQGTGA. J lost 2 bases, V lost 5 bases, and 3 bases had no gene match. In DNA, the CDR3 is TGTGCCAGCAGCCCGGGACAGGCCACAGATACGCAGTATTTT. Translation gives CASSPGQATDTQYF.

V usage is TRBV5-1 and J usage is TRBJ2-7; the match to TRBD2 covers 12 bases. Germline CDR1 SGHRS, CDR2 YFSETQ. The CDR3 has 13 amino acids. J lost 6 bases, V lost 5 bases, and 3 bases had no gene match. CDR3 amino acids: CASRGLAGPEQYF. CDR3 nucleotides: TGCGCCAGCAGAGGACTAGCGGGACCCGAGCAGTACTTC.

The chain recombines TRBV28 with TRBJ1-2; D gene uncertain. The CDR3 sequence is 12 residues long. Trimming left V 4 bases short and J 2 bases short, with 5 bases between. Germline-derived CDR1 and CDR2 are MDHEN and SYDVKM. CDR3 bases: TGTGCCAGCAGTTCCCCGAACTATGGCTACACCTTC. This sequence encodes CASSSPNYGYTF.

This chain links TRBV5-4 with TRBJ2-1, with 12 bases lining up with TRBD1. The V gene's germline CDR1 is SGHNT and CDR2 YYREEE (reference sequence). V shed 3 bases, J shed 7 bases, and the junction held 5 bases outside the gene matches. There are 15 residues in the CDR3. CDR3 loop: CASSSGQGARNEQFF. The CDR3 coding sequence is TGTGCCAGCAGCTCGGGACAGGGGGCGAGGAATGAGCAGTTCTTC.

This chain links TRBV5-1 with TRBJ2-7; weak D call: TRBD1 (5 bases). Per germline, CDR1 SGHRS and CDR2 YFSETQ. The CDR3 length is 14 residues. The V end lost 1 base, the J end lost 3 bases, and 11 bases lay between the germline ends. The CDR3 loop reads CASSLTGRDYEQYF. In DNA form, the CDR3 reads TGCGCCAGCAGCTTGACGGGCAGGGACTACGAGCAGTACTTC.

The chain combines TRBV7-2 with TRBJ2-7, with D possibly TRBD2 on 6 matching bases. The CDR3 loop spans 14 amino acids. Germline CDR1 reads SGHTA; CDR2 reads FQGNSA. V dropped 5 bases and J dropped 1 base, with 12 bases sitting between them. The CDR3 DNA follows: TGTGCCAGCAGCCAACTAGCTTTTTCCTACGAGCAGTACTTC. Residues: CASSQLAFSYEQYF.

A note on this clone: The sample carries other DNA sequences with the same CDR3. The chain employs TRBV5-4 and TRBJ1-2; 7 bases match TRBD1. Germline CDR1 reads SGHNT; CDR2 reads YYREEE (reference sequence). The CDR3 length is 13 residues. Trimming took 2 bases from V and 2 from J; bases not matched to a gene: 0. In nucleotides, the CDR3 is TGTGCCAGCAGCTTACAGGGGAACTATGGCTACACCTTC. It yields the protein CASSLQGNYGYTF.